These T cell receptor beta chains were read from a single sample in a study of blood T cell repertoires in COVID-19. Sequencing used immunoSEQ multiplex PCR; TCRdb keeps in-frame clones, though not all of them. The table records around 250,000 clones, 65% to 90% of them present only once. Sequencing used PBMCs or T cells enriched from blood (not recorded which). Receptors were obtained from a man younger than 30 who had recovered from COVID-19. The CDR3 runs from the conserved cysteine through the conserved F or W. The order of the fields is clone size, D gene, V gene, J gene, CDR3 DNA, CDR3 protein. A D gene is named only where the DNA matches it firmly. Only part of the rows carry a size: once, few, many, or a class if the clone is expanded.

>.|TRBD2|TRBV4-1|TRBJ2-5
TGCGCCAGCAGCCAAGACGGGACTAGCGGGGTTCAAGAGACCCAGTACTTC
CASSQDGTSGVQETQYF
>.|TRBD1|TRBV27|TRBJ2-1
TGTGCCAGCAGTTCGACAGGGACGCTCAATGAGCAGTTCTTC
CASSSTGTLNEQFF
>.|.|TRBV5-1|TRBJ2-3
TGCGCCAGCAGCTTGTCTGCAGATACGCAGTATTTT
CASSLSADTQYF
>.|.|TRBV19|TRBJ2-1
TGTGCCAGTAGTGCATCCACTAGGAATGAGCAGTTCTTC
CASSASTRNEQFF
>.|TRBD1|TRBV6-5|TRBJ1-2
TGTGCCGGGGACAGCCCGAATTTTCCCTATGGCTACACCTTC
CAGDSPNFPYGYTF
>.|TRBD1|TRBV3-1/TRBV3-2|TRBJ1-2
TGTGCCAGCAGCCGGACGACAGGGAGTATGAACTATGGCTACACCTTC
CASSRTTGSMNYGYTF
>.|TRBD1|TRBV6-4|TRBJ1-1
TGTGCCAGCAGGGAGGGGGCGCGTACTGAAGCTTTCTTT
CASREGARTEAFF
>.|TRBD2|TRBV4-2|TRBJ2-5
TGTGCCAGCAGCCAAACTAGCGGGGTAAAAGAGACCCAGTACTTC
CASSQTSGVKETQYF
>once|TRBD2|TRBV28|TRBJ2-1
TGTGCCAGCAGTGGGAGACTAGCGGGATACGGGGGTGAGCAGTTCTTC
CASSGRLAGYGGEQFF
>.|.|TRBV19|TRBJ2-5
TGTGCCAGTAGCGCCGACGGGGGAGAGACCCAGTACTTC
CASSADGGETQYF
>.|TRBD2|TRBV3-1/TRBV3-2|TRBJ2-5
TGTGCCAGCAGCCAAGATGTAGCTAGCGGAGACCCCCAAGAGACCCAGTACTTC
CASSQDVASGDPQETQYF
>.|.|TRBV10-3|TRBJ2-3
TGTGCCATCCGTGTGGGGGGGCCGGGCACAGATACGCAGTATTTT
CAIRVGGPGTDTQYF
>.|.|TRBV3-1/TRBV3-2|TRBJ1-2
TGTGCCAGCAGCCACCGAACAGGGAACGGCTACACCTTC
CASSHRTGNGYTF
>.|.|TRBV6-5|TRBJ2-7
TGTGCCAGCAGTTACCGGGAACAAAGGGAGCAGTACTTC
CASSYREQREQYF
>.|.|TRBV15|TRBJ1-1
TGTGCCACCAGCATCGGGACTTACACTGAAGCTTTCTTT
CATSIGTYTEAFF
>.|TRBD2|TRBV28|TRBJ2-1
TGTGCCAGCAGTTTTGCTAGCGGGAGTGGGAATGAGCAGTTCTTC
CASSFASGSGNEQFF
>few|.|TRBV7-9|TRBJ1-1
TGTGCCAGCAGCTTAGGTACTTTGGTTAGGGGTAACACTGAAGCTTTCTTT
CASSLGTLVRGNTEAFF
>.|TRBD1|TRBV5-1|TRBJ1-2
TGCGCCAGCAGCTTGGACTCACAGGGGGCTAACTATGGCTACACCTTC
CASSLDSQGANYGYTF
>.|TRBD1|TRBV28|TRBJ1-1
TGTGCCAGCAGTGGAACAGGGGGTACTGAAGCTTTCTTT
CASSGTGGTEAFF
>.|.|TRBV30|TRBJ1-2
TGTGCCTGGAGTCGCGGGGGAGTGGGACCTGGCTACACCTTC
CAWSRGGVGPGYTF
>.|TRBD2|TRBV5-1|TRBJ2-1
TGCGCCAGCAGCTTGGTTCTAGCGGGGGGGCCGAATGAGCAGTTCTTC
CASSLVLAGGPNEQFF
>.|.|TRBV11-2|TRBJ2-1
TGTGCCAGCAGCTCGCCACAGGCTCCCACGCACAATGAGCAGTTCTTC
CASSSPQAPTHNEQFF
>.|.|TRBV6-5|TRBJ1-4
TGTGCCAGCACCTTAGACACAGGGCGGGAAAAACTGTTTTTT
CASTLDTGREKLFF
>once|.|TRBV6-5|TRBJ1-2
TGTGCCAGCAGCGACGGGTTTGGTAGGAACTATGGCTACACCTTC
CASSDGFGRNYGYTF
>.|TRBD1|TRBV27|TRBJ2-7
TGTGCCAGCAGCTGGGGACAGTTCTACGAGCAGTACTTC
CASSWGQFYEQYF
>few|.|TRBV10-3|TRBJ1-1
TGTGCCATCAGGCCCTCGGGAGCGAACACTGAAGCTTTCTTT
CAIRPSGANTEAFF
>.|.|TRBV6-1|TRBJ1-6
TGTGCCAGCAGTGAAAATATGGACAGTCCCAATTCACCCCTCCACTTT
CASSENMDSPNSPLHF
>.|TRBD1|TRBV9|TRBJ1-3
TGTGCCAGCAGCGAGGGACAGTCTGGAAACACCATATATTTT
CASSEGQSGNTIYF
>.|.|TRBV19|TRBJ2-7
TGTGCCAGTAGTACTGGGGCAGATTGGGGCGAGCAGTACTTC
CASSTGADWGEQYF
>.|.|TRBV5-6|TRBJ1-6
TGTGCCAGCAGCGTCCCAACAGGGAACAATTCACCCCTCCACTTT
CASSVPTGNNSPLHF
>.|.|TRBV12-3/TRBV12-4|TRBJ1-1
TGTGCCAGCCCGGGCACTGAAGCTTTCTTT
CASPGTEAFF
>.|TRBD2|TRBV24-1|TRBJ2-1
TGTGCCACCAGTGAGCCAGGGACTAGCGGGAACGTCTACAATGAGCAGTTCTTC
CATSEPGTSGNVYNEQFF
>.|.|TRBV7-9|TRBJ2-3
TGTGCCAGCAGCTTACGGGAATACACAGATACGCAGTATTTT
CASSLREYTDTQYF
>.|.|TRBV6-1|TRBJ2-4
TGTGCCAGCAGTGAATACGGAGACATTCAGTACTTC
CASSEYGDIQYF
>.|.|TRBV19|TRBJ2-1
TGTGCCAGTAGTATAACTAGAACCAATGAGCAGTTCTTC
CASSITRTNEQFF
>.|TRBD2|TRBV3-1/TRBV3-2|TRBJ2-1
TGTGCCAGCAGCCATGGAGGACTTTCTAGCGGGAGGGCCTTCTACAATGAGCAGTTCTTC
CASSHGGLSSGRAFYNEQFF
>.|TRBD2|TRBV27|TRBJ2-7
TGTGCCAGCAGTTTGCAGCTAGCGGGATACTACGAGCAGTACTTC
CASSLQLAGYYEQYF
>once|.|TRBV6-5|TRBJ2-5
TGTGCCAGCAGTTACATGGACAGCCAAGAGACCCAGTACTTC
CASSYMDSQETQYF
>.|TRBD1|TRBV3-1/TRBV3-2|TRBJ1-2
TGTGCCAGCAGCCCGCGGGGACAGCGGACGGGCTACACCTTC
CASSPRGQRTGYTF
>.|.|TRBV27|TRBJ1-3
TGTGCCAGCAGTTTAGGCTTTGGTGGAAACACCATATATTTT
CASSLGFGGNTIYF
>.|TRBD1|TRBV2|TRBJ1-6
TGTGCCAGCAGTCAAACAGGGGGGGTATATTCACCCCTCCACTTT
CASSQTGGVYSPLHF
>.|.|TRBV4-2|TRBJ2-4
TGTGCCAGCAGCCAAGGGTCCGGGGGCAAAAACATTCAGTACTTC
CASSQGSGGKNIQYF
>.|TRBD2|TRBV10-2|TRBJ2-7
TGCGCCAGCAGTGGCCGGACTAGCGGTTACTACGAGCAGTACTTC
CASSGRTSGYYEQYF
>once|.|TRBV29-1|TRBJ1-2
TGCAGCGTTGTTACAAAGTATGGCTACACCTTC
CSVVTKYGYTF
>.|.|TRBV5-1|TRBJ2-1
TGCGCCAGCAGCTTGTTAGAAAGAGACAATGAGCAGTTCTTC
CASSLLERDNEQFF
>.|TRBD1|TRBV28|TRBJ2-2
TGTGCCAGCAGGGGCCAGGGGGCAGGCGGGGAGCTGTTTTTT
CASRGQGAGGELFF
>few|.|TRBV10-1|TRBJ1-1
TGCGCCAGCAGTGAACAGGTGAACACTGAAGCTTTCTTT
CASSEQVNTEAFF
>.|TRBD1|TRBV4-1|TRBJ2-7
TGCGCCAGCAGCCAAGAGGACAGGACCCCCTACGAGCAGTACTTC
CASSQEDRTPYEQYF
>.|.|TRBV7-8|TRBJ2-5
TGTGCCAGCAGCCCCCCTAGTGGGCAAGAGACCCAGTACTTC
CASSPPSGQETQYF
>.|.|TRBV5-8|TRBJ2-1
TGTGCCAGCAGCAAACAGGGTTACAATGAGCAGTTCTTC
CASSKQGYNEQFF